This entry lists 10 T cell receptor beta chains sequenced from one sample in a study of human T cells and chemical hapten exposure. Sample time point: patch test 3, about 24 weeks after DPC sensitization. Specified treatment: therapeutic diphenylcyclopropenone sensitization with weekly scalp DPC. TCRdb re-analysed the RACE reads in MiXCR, keeping a single row per CDR3 protein. Among about 190,000 distinct CDR3 sequences, 24% were seen once, and the ten largest hold 2.5%. Sequences were derived from whole blood, sampled in connection with sensitization to the hapten diphenylcyclopropenone (DPC). The receptors stem from a woman in her 40s with alopecia areata. Some clones in this sample may be carry-over from other donors' samples.

This clonotype appeared a few times. This rearrangement joins TRBV4-1 to TRBJ1-5; D unresolved. This CDR3 is built from 14 residues. Trimming removed 0 bases from V and 1 base from J, with 4 bases in between. CDR1 and CDR2 (germline): MGHRA, YSYEKL. CDR3 DNA sequence: TGCGCCAGCAGCCAAGAATCCAGCAATCAGCCCCAGCATTTT. Its protein is CASSQESSNQPQHF.

This clonotype has ten or more counts. The chain carries TRBV7-2 and TRBJ2-1; TRBD1 agrees at 7 bases. The CDR3 consists of 13 residues. Looked up from germline, CDR1 is SGHTA and CDR2 is FQGNSA. V shed 5 bases, J shed 9 bases, and the junction held 7 bases outside the gene matches. CDR3 nucleotides: TGTGCCAGCAGCCAGGGACAGACGAGTGAGCAGTTCTTC. Translated: CASSQGQTSEQFF. Based on the CDR3 plus reference TRBV7-2 and TRBJ2-1, the full variable domain is GAGVSQSPSNKVTEKGKDVELRCDPISGHTALYWYRQSLGQGLEFLIYFQGNSAPDKSGLPSDRFSAERTGGSVSTLTIQRTQQEDSAVYLCASSQGQTSEQFFGPGTRLTVL.

The chain carries TRBV10-3 and TRBJ1-1, with D unclear. V was clipped by 6 bases and J by 7 bases, with 12 bases between them. Germline-derived CDR1 and CDR2 are ENHRY and SYGVKD. The CDR3 consists of 12 residues. The CDR3: CAIRDFGNEAFF. CDR3 coding DNA: TGTGCCATCAGGGATTTTGGTAATGAAGCTTTCTTT.

The V gene is TRBV4-1, the J gene TRBJ2-1, with 13 bases fitting TRBD2. Germline values: CDR1 MGHRA, CDR2 YSYEKL. V was pared by 1 base and J by 7 bases, with 10 bases of the junction left unmatched. The CDR3 runs to 18 residues. For the CDR3, the DNA is TGCGCCAGCAGCCAAGTTTCACTAGCGGGAGGGCCGCGGAATGAGCAGTTCTTC. Protein product: CASSQVSLAGGPRNEQFF.

The CDR3 sequence: CASSRSGYQETQYF. The CDR3 DNA is TGTGCCAGCAGCCGATCCGGCTACCAAGAGACCCAGTACTTC. This chain links TRBV7-2 with TRBJ2-5; D not certain. Trimming cost V 5 bases and J 0 bases, with 10 bases left between them. CDR1 is SGHTA and CDR2 is FQGNSA in the germline V gene. The CDR3 consists of 14 residues.

This clonotype was seen a handful of times. This chain links TRBV7-8 with TRBJ2-1, with D unresolved. V was clipped by 0 bases and J by 5 bases, with 11 bases between them. Per the germline V gene, CDR1 is SGHVS and CDR2 is FQNEAQ. The CDR3 is made up of 15 amino acids. CDR3 amino acids: CASSLALTRNNEQFF. As DNA, the CDR3 is TGTGCCAGCAGCTTAGCCTTAACTCGAAACAATGAGCAGTTCTTC.

This clonotype occurred a few times. The gene calls are TRBV10-3 and TRBJ2-7; 8 bases are shared with TRBD1. The CDR3 runs 12 residues. Germline assignment: CDR1 ENHRY and CDR2 SYGVKD. The V segment lost 6 bases and the J segment 5 bases; nucleotides outside the gene matches: 3. The CDR3 here is CAISPDRDEQYF. The DNA for the CDR3 is TGTGCCATCAGCCCGGACAGGGACGAGCAGTACTTC.

The chain carries TRBV10-3 and TRBJ2-7; D unclear. Germline-derived CDR1 and CDR2 are ENHRY and SYGVKD. The V end was cut by 2 bases, the J end by 5 bases, with 13 bases between. CDR3 length: 14 residues. The CDR3 loop is CAISESVGVDEQYF. CDR3 coding DNA: TGTGCCATCAGTGAGAGCGTTGGAGTAGACGAGCAGTACTTC.

This clonotype was picked up a small number of times. The chain uses TRBV6-1 and TRBJ1-5; D is unresolved. Trimming took off 6 bases at V and 4 bases at J, with 4 bases between the two ends. The CDR3 runs 11 residues. Germline CDR1 reads MNHNS; CDR2 reads SASEGT. CDR3 in DNA: TGTGCCAGCAGCAAAAATCAGCCCCAGCATTTT. It specifies CASSKNQPQHF.

The V call is TRBV29-1, the J call TRBJ1-1; 7 bases agree with TRBD1. This CDR3 is built from 13 residues. Trimming at V came to 6 bases and at J to 2 bases, leaving 6 bases not matched to a gene. Germline values: CDR1 SQVTM, CDR2 ANQGSEA. The CDR3 DNA sequence: TGCAGCGTAGGACAGGCGATAAACACTGAAGCTTTCTTT. Protein sequence: CSVGQAINTEAFF.